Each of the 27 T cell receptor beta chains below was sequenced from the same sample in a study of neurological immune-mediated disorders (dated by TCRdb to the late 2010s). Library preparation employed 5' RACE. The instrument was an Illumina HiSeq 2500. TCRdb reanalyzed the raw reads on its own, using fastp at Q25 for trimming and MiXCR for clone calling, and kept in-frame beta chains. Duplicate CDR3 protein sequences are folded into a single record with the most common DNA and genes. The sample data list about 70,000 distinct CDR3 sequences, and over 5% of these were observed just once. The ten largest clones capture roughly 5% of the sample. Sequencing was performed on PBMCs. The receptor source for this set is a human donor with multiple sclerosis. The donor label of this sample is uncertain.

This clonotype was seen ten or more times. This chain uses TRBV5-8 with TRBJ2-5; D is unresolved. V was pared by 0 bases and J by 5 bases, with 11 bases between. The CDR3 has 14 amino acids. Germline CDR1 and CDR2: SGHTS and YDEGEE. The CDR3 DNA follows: TGTGCCAGCAGCTTGGATCTCGGGTGGGAGACCCAGTACTTC. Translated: CASSLDLGWETQYF. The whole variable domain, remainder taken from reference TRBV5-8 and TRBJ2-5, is EAGVTQSPTHLIKTRGQQATLRCSPISGHTSVYWYQQALGLGLQFLLWYDEGEERNRGNFPPRFSGRQFPNYSSELNVNALELEDSALYLCASSLDLGWETQYFGPGTRLLVL.

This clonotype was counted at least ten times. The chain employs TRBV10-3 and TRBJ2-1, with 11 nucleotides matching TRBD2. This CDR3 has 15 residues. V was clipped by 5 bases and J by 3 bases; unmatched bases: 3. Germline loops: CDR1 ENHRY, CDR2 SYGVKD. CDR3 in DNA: TGTGCCATCAGTTCCGGGACTAGCGGCTACAATGAGCAGTTCTTC. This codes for CAISSGTSGYNEQFF.

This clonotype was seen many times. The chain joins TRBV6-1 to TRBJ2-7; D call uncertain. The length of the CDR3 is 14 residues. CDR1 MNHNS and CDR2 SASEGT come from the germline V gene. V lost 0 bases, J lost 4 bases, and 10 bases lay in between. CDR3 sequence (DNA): TGTGCCAGCAGTGAAGCCTCGGGTTTTTACGAGCAGTACTTC. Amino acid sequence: CASSEASGFYEQYF.

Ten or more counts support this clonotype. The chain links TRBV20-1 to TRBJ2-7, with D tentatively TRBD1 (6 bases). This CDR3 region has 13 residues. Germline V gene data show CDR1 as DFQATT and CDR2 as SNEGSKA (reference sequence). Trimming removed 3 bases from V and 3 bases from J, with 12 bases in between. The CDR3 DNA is TGCAGTGCTAGGCACGGACAGCTCTACGAGCAGTACTTC. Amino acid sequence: CSARHGQLYEQYF.

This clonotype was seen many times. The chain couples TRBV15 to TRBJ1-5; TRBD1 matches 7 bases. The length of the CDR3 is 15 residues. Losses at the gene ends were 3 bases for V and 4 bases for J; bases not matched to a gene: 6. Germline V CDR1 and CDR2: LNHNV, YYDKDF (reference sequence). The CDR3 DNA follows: TGTGCCACCAGCAGCCGGGACAGTCTTAATCAGCCCCAGCATTTT. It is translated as CATSSRDSLNQPQHF.

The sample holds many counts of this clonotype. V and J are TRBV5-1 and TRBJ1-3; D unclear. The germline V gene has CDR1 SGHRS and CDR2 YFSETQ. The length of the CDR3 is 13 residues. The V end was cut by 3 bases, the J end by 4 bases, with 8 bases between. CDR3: CASSSERGNTIYF. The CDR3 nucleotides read TGCGCCAGCAGCTCTGAACGCGGAAACACCATATATTTT.

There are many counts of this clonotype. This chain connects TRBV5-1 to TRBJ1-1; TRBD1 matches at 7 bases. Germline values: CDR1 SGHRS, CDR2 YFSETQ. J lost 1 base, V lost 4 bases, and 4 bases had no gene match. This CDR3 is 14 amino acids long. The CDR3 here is CASSVQGPNTEAFF. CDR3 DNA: TGCGCCAGCAGCGTACAGGGGCCGAACACTGAAGCTTTCTTT.

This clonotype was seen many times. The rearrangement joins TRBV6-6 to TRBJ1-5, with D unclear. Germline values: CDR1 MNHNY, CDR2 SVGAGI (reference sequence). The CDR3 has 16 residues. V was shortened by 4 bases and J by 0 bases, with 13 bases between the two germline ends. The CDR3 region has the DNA TGTGCCAGCAGTTTACTCGACACTTCTAGCAATCAGCCCCAGCATTTT. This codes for CASSLLDTSSNQPQHF.

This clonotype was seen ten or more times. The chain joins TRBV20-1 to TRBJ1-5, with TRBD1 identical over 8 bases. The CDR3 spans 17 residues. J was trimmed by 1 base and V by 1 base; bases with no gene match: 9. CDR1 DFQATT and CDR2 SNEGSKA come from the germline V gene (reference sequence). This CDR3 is CSARGTGRMGSNQPQHF. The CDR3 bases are TGCAGTGCTAGAGGGACAGGGCGAATGGGGAGCAATCAGCCCCAGCATTTT.

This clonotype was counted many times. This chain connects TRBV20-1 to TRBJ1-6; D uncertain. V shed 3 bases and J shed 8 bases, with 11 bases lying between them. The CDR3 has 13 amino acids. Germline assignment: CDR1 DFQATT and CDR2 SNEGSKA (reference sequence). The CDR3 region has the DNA TGCAGTGCTAGGGGCTCTAGGGATTCACCCCTCCACTTT. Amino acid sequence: CSARGSRDSPLHF.

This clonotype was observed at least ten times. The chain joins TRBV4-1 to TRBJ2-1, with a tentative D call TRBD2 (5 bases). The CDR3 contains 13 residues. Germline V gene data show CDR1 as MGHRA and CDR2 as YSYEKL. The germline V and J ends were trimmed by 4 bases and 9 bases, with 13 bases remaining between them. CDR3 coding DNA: TGCGCCAGCAGCCCCCGGCTAGCTGTTGAGCAGTTCTTC. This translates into CASSPRLAVEQFF.

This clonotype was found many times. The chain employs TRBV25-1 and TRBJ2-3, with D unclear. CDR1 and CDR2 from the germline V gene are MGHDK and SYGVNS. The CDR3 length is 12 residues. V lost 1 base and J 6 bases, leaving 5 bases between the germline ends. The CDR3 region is CASSELRDTQYF. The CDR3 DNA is TGTGCCAGCAGTGAATTAAGGGATACGCAGTATTTT. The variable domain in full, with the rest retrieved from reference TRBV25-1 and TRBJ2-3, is EADIYQTPRYLVIGTGKKITLECSQTMGHDKMYWYQQDPGMELHLIHYSYGVNSTEKGDLSSESTVSRIRTEHFPLTLESARPSHTSQYLCASSELRDTQYFGPGTRLTVL.

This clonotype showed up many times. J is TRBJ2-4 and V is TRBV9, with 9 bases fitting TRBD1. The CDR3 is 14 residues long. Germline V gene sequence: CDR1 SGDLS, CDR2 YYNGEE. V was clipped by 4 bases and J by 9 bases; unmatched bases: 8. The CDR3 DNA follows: TGTGCCAGCAGCCTCCCGGGACAGGGAGGCATTCAGTACTTC. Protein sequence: CASSLPGQGGIQYF. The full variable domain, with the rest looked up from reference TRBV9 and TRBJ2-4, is DSGVTQTPKHLITATGQRVTLRCSPRSGDLSVYWYQQSLDQGLQFLIQYYNGEERAKGNILERFSAQQFPDLHSELNLSSLELGDSALYFCASSLPGQGGIQYFGAGTRLSVL.

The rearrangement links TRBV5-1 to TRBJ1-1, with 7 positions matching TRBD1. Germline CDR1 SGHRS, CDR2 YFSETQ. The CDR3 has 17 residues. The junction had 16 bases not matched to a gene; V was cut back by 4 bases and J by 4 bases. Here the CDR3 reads CASSPSGRGLEITEAFF. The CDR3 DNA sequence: TGCGCCAGCAGCCCATCGGGCAGGGGGTTAGAAATCACTGAAGCTTTCTTT.

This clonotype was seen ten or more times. CDR3 residues: CASSRDSYGYTF. The DNA for the CDR3 is TGTGCCAGCAGCCGGGACAGCTATGGCTACACCTTC. The chain combines TRBV7-9 with TRBJ1-2, with 7 bases lining up with TRBD1. J gave up 4 bases and V 5 bases, and 1 base lay outside the gene matches. The CDR3 loop spans 12 amino acids. CDR1 and CDR2 from the germline V gene are SEHNR and FQNEAQ (reference sequence). The whole variable domain, remainder taken from reference TRBV7-9 and TRBJ1-2, is DTGVSQNPRHKITKRGQNVTFRCDPISEHNRLYWYRQTLGQGPEFLTYFQNEAQLEKSRLLSDRFSAERPKGSFSTLEIQRTEQGDSAMYLCASSRDSYGYTFGSGTRLTVV.

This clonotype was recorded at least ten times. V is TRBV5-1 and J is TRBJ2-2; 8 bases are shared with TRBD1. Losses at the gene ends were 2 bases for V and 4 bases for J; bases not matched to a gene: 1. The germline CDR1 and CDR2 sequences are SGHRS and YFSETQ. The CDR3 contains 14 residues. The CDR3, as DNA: TGCGCCAGCAGCTTCGGGACAGGCACCGGGGAGCTGTTTTTT. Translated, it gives CASSFGTGTGELFF.

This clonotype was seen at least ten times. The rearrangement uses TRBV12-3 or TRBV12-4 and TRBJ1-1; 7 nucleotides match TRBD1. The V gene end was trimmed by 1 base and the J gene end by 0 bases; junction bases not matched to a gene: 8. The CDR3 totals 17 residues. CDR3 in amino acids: CASSLVGGDSVNTEAFF. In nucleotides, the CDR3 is TGTGCCAGCAGTTTAGTCGGGGGGGACAGTGTGAACACTGAAGCTTTCTTT.

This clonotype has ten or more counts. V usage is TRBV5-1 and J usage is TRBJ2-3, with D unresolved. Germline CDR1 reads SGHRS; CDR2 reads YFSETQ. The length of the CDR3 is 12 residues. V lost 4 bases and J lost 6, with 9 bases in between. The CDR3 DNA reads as TGCGCCAGCAGCCTGGCCGGGGATACGCAGTATTTT. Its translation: CASSLAGDTQYF.

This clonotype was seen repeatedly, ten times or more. The chain's CDR3 is CASRTSGTDTQYF. The CDR3 DNA is TGCGCCAGCAGGACTAGCGGTACAGATACGCAGTATTTT. V is TRBV5-1 and J is TRBJ2-3; 9 nucleotides align to TRBD2. Germline lookup yields CDR1 SGHRS and CDR2 YFSETQ. The CDR3 extends over 13 amino acids. The V gene end was trimmed by 5 bases and the J gene end by 3 bases; junction bases not matched to a gene: 1.

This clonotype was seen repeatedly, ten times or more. The CDR3: CASSGKRGADTEAFF. The CDR3 nucleotides are TGTGCCAGCAGCGGAAAACGGGGGGCTGACACTGAAGCTTTCTTT. The chain uses TRBV9 and TRBJ1-1; D perhaps matches TRBD1 (6 bases). CDR1 SGDLS and CDR2 YYNGEE come from the germline V gene. This CDR3 is built from 15 residues. V dropped 3 bases and J dropped 3 bases, with 15 bases sitting between them.

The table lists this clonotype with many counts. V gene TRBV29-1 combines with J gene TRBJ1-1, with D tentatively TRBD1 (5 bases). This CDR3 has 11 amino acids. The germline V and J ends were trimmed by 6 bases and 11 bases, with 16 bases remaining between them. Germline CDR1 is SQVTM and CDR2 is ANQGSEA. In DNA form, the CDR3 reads TGCAGCGTGAGTCAGGGTTGGAAGGCTTTCTTT. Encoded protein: CSVSQGWKAFF. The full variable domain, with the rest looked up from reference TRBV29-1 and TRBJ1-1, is SAVISQKPSRDICQRGTSLTIQCQVDSQVTMMFWYRQQPGQSLTLIATANQGSEATYESGFVIDKFPISRPNLTFSTLTVSNMSPEDSSIYLCSVSQGWKAFFGQGTRLTVV.

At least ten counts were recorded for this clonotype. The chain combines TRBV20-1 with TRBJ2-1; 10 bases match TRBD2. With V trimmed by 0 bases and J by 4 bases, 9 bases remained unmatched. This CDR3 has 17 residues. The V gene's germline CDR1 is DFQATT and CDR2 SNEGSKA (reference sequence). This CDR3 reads CSARDRASGGLYNEQFF. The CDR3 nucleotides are TGCAGTGCTAGAGATCGGGCTAGCGGGGGCCTATACAATGAGCAGTTCTTC.

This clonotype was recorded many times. In DNA form, the CDR3 reads TGTGCCAGCAGTTTGGGACCTTCCTATAATTCACCCCTCCACTTT. Protein: CASSLGPSYNSPLHF. J is TRBJ1-6 and V is TRBV12-3 or TRBV12-4; D possibly corresponds to TRBD1 (5 bases). Trimming took off 3 bases at V and 1 base at J, with 7 bases between the two ends. This CDR3 is built from 15 residues.

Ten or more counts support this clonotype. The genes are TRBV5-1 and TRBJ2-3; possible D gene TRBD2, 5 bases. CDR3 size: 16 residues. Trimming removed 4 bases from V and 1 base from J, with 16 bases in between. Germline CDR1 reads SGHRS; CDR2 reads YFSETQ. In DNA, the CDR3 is TGCGCCAGCAGCCTGAGTTCCAGCGGCCGCACAGATACGCAGTATTTT. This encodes CASSLSSSGRTDTQYF.

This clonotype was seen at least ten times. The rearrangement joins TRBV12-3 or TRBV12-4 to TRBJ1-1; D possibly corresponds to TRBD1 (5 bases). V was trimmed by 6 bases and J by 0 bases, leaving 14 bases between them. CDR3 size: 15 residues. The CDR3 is CASSPVGGVNTEAFF. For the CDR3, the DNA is TGTGCCAGCAGCCCCGTGGGGGGAGTGAACACTGAAGCTTTCTTT.

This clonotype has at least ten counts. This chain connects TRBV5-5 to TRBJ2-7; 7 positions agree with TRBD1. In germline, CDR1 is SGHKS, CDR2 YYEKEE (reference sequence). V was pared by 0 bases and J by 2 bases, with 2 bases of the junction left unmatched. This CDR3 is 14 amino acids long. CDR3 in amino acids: CASSLGTGPYEQYF. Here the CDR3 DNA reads TGTGCCAGCAGCTTGGGGACAGGCCCCTACGAGCAGTACTTC. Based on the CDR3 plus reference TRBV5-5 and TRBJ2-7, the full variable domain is DAGVTQSPTHLIKTRGQQVTLRCSPISGHKSVSWYQQVLGQGPQFIFQYYEKEERGRGNFPDRFSARQFPNYSSELNVNALLLGDSALYLCASSLGTGPYEQYFGPGTRLTVT.

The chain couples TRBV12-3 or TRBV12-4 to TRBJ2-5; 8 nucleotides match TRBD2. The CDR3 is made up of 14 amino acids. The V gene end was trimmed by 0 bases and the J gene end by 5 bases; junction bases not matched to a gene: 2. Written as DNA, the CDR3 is TGTGCCAGCAGTTTAGCCGGGACTAGGGAGACCCAGTACTTC. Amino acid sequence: CASSLAGTRETQYF.